Following are 27 T cell receptor beta chains from one sample sequenced in a study of Graves' ophthalmopathy and Graves' hyperthyroidism. Using RNA transcripts, the TCR beta CDR3 regions were amplified. The first-round RT-PCR employed HTBI primers together with the Qiagen OneStep RT-PCR kit. A multiplex PCR was then performed as the second round. TCRdb recomputed calls from the multiplex PCR reads with MiXCR, one row per CDR3 protein. The repertoire has 300,000 to 350,000 distinct CDR3 sequences, 17% of them found once; the top ten carry approximately 13%. Source material: peripheral blood. Receptors originate from an adult man with Graves' ophthalmopathy.

This clonotype was detected ten times or more. The rearrangement uses TRBV27 and TRBJ2-7, with TRBD1 matching over 9 bases. The V gene end was trimmed by 1 base and the J gene end by 6 bases; junction bases not matched to a gene: 16. Looked up from germline, CDR1 is MNHEY and CDR2 is SMNVEV (reference sequence). This CDR3 contains 18 residues. In DNA, the CDR3 is TGTGCCAGCAGTTTATTCTCCGGGACAGGGTTGGACGGGAGCGAGCAGTACTTC. Amino acids: CASSLFSGTGLDGSEQYF.

This clonotype was detected many times. This rearrangement joins TRBV30 to TRBJ2-2; no clear D. This CDR3 region has 12 residues. Trimming cost V 3 bases and J 5 bases, with 7 bases left between them. Germline V lookup: CDR1 GTSNPN, CDR2 SVGIG (reference sequence). The CDR3 sequence: CAWRGGTGELFF. Here the CDR3 DNA reads TGTGCCTGGAGAGGCGGAACCGGGGAGCTGTTTTTT.

There are many counts of this clonotype. The chain is built from TRBV7-3 and TRBJ2-7, with TRBD2 matching over 9 bases. CDR1 is SGHTA and CDR2 is FQGTGA in the germline V gene. Trimming removed 5 bases from V and 7 bases from J; junction bases left unmatched: 6. The CDR3 loop spans 13 amino acids. The CDR3 DNA reads TGTGCCAGCAGCCCTACCGGACTAGCGGAGCAGTACTTC. Amino acids: CASSPTGLAEQYF.

This clonotype was recorded at least ten times. The chain has TRBV6-5 and TRBJ1-5; no clear D gene. CDR3 length: 16 amino acids. Germline CDR1 is MNHEY and CDR2 is SVGAGI. Trimming stripped 8 bases from V and 1 base from J, with 18 bases between. CDR3 bases: TGTGCCAGCGCCCAAGCTCGACGGAGCAGCAATCAGCCCCAGCATTTT. Protein sequence: CASAQARRSSNQPQHF.

This clonotype was found many times. The rearrangement uses TRBV2 and TRBJ2-5, with 8 bases identical to TRBD2. CDR1 is SNHLY, CDR2 FYNNEI, per germline. There are 14 residues in the CDR3. V lost 5 bases and J lost 4; bases outside the gene matches: 6. This chain's CDR3 is CASSRTSTRETQYF. In DNA, the CDR3 is TGTGCCAGCAGTCGGACTAGCACTAGAGAGACCCAGTACTTC. The entire variable domain, with the rest obtained from reference TRBV2 and TRBJ2-5, is as follows: EPEVTQTPSHQVTQMGQEVILRCVPISNHLYFYWYRQILGQKVEFLVSFYNNEISEKSEIFDDQFSVERPDGSNFTLKIRSTKLEDSAMYFCASSRTSTRETQYFGPGTRLLVL.

This clonotype was picked up many times. V usage is TRBV7-2 and J usage is TRBJ2-7; D gene uncertain. CDR1 SGHTA and CDR2 FQGNSA come from the germline V gene. Deletions cut 0 bases from V and 0 bases from J, with 6 bases between. The CDR3 is 14 residues long. The CDR3 here is CASSLASSSYEQYF. The CDR3 nucleotides are TGTGCCAGCAGCTTAGCAAGCAGCTCCTACGAGCAGTACTTC.

V gene TRBV12-3 or TRBV12-4 combines with J gene TRBJ1-2; D not resolved. Trimming took off 2 bases at V and 4 bases at J, with 14 bases between the two ends. The CDR3 contains 15 residues. The CDR3 sequence is CASSLRQSTLYGYTF. CDR3 coding DNA: TGTGCCAGCAGTTTAAGGCAGTCTACCCTCTATGGCTACACCTTC.

This chain joins TRBV6-1 and TRBJ2-7; 11 bases fit TRBD1. The CDR3 totals 13 residues. V shed 6 bases and J 6 bases; nucleotides not matched to a gene: 4. Germline CDR1 MNHNS, CDR2 SASEGT. The CDR3 reads CASSGTGGIEQYF. In nucleotides, the CDR3 is TGTGCCAGCAGCGGGACAGGGGGGATCGAGCAGTACTTC.

This clonotype was seen at least ten times. At one end, the junction sequence differs from germline, possibly due to a read error. The chain uses TRBV10-3 and TRBJ2-7; 7 bases agree with TRBD1. CDR1 is ENHRY, CDR2 SYGVKD, per germline. The CDR3 spans 11 residues. The CDR3 region is CAISAGTVLDF. Written as DNA, the CDR3 is TGTGCCATCAGTGCCGGGACAGTCCTGGACTTC.

There are many counts of this clonotype. The rearrangement joins TRBV5-6 to TRBJ2-5, with D tentatively TRBD1 or TRBD2 (5 bases each). The CDR3 loop spans 15 amino acids. Per germline, CDR1 SGHDT and CDR2 YYEEEE. Deletions cut 4 bases from V and 5 bases from J, with 18 bases between. CDR3 residues: CASSVMAPGRETQYF. CDR3 nucleotide sequence: TGTGCCAGCAGCGTTATGGCCCCGGGGCGGGAGACCCAGTACTTC.

This clonotype showed up just a few times. This chain connects TRBV6-5 to TRBJ2-7; 8 nucleotides match TRBD1. J lost 5 bases, V lost 5 bases, and 14 bases had no gene match. Looked up from germline, CDR1 is MNHEY and CDR2 is SVGAGI. The CDR3 runs 16 residues. In nucleotides, the CDR3 is TGTGCCAGCAGTCACCTCGGGGAGGACAGGGATAACGAGCAGTACTTC. Its protein product is CASSHLGEDRDNEQYF.

This clonotype was observed many times. V usage is TRBV10-3 and J usage is TRBJ2-5; TRBD2 agrees at 10 bases. V was clipped by 8 bases and J by 2 bases; unmatched bases: 14. The CDR3 runs 17 residues. CDR1 and CDR2 (germline): ENHRY, SYGVKD. CDR3 in amino acids: CAIRGASGSKAQETQYF. The DNA for the CDR3 is TGTGCCATCCGCGGGGCTAGCGGGAGTAAAGCTCAAGAGACCCAGTACTTC.

This clonotype was seen ten or more times. The genes are TRBV20-1 and TRBJ2-7; 12 bases are a match to TRBD1. This CDR3 contains 16 residues. Trimming cost V 0 bases and J 0 bases; bases outside gene matches: 3. In germline, CDR1 is DFQATT, CDR2 SNEGSKA (reference sequence). Written as DNA, the CDR3 is TGCAGTGCTAGAGATCCGGGACAGGGGGCCTCCTACGAGCAGTACTTC. Translated, it gives CSARDPGQGASYEQYF.

This clonotype showed up many times. The V gene is TRBV30, the J gene TRBJ1-6, with TRBD1 identical over 7 bases. Germline V gene data show CDR1 as GTSNPN and CDR2 as SVGIG (reference sequence). The CDR3 runs to 14 residues. Trimming cost V 4 bases and J 9 bases; bases outside gene matches: 9. CDR3 region: CAWNMGQKGSPLHF. In DNA form, the CDR3 reads TGTGCCTGGAACATGGGACAGAAGGGTTCACCCCTCCACTTT.

The table lists this clonotype with many counts. This chain links TRBV15 with TRBJ1-5; D possibly corresponds to TRBD1 (5 bases). CDR1 LNHNV and CDR2 YYDKDF come from the germline V gene (reference sequence). The ends were cut back, 0 bases at V and 2 bases at J, with 8 bases in the middle. The CDR3 has 15 amino acids. CDR3 DNA: TGTGCCACCAGCAGAGATAGACAGCGCAATCAGCCCCAGCATTTT. Protein sequence: CATSRDRQRNQPQHF.

Turning to this clonotype: One junction end disagrees with the germline gene, perhaps due to a read error. The chain carries TRBV12-3 or TRBV12-4 and TRBJ2-7, with TRBD2 matching over 8 bases. CDR3 size: 16 residues. CDR3 sequence reads: CASSLRSLSGDYEQSF. CDR3 nucleotide sequence: TGTGCCAGCAGTTTAAGATCGCTTAGCGGGGACTACGAGCAGTCCTTC.

This clonotype was seen many times. The chain carries TRBV7-3 and TRBJ2-7; D might be TRBD1 or TRBD2, each matching 6 bases. Looked up from germline, CDR1 is SGHTA and CDR2 is FQGTGA. V was trimmed by 5 bases and J by 6 bases, leaving 14 bases between them. This CDR3 spans 13 amino acids. CDR3 sequence (DNA): TGTGCCAGCAGCCCCCAACAGGGAGGCGAGCAGTACTTC. Protein: CASSPQQGGEQYF.

This clonotype has ten or more counts. V and J are TRBV2 and TRBJ1-4; 7 bases agree with TRBD1. The CDR3 covers 14 residues. Germline trimming cut 7 bases from V and 5 bases from J; bases unmatched to any gene: 7. CDR1 is SNHLY and CDR2 is FYNNEI in the germline V gene. CDR3 in DNA: TGTGCCAGCAATTCCGGGACAGACAATGAAAAACTGTTTTTT. It translates to CASNSGTDNEKLFF.

The chain couples TRBV15 to TRBJ2-5; D might be TRBD1 (6 bases). This CDR3 is built from 13 residues. V was trimmed by 1 base and J by 4 bases, leaving 7 bases between them. Germline V CDR1 and CDR2: LNHNV, YYDKDF (reference sequence). The CDR3 sequence is CATSRGTVETQYF. CDR3 nucleotide sequence: TGTGCCACCAGCAGAGGGACAGTAGAGACCCAGTACTTC. Filled out from reference TRBV15 and TRBJ2-5, the complete variable domain reads DAMVIQNPRYQVTQFGKPVTLSCSQTLNHNVMYWYQQKSSQAPKLLFHYYDKDFNNEADTPDNFQSRRPNTSFCFLDIRSPGLGDTAMYLCATSRGTVETQYFGPGTRLLVL.

The sample holds many counts of this clonotype. The V gene is TRBV20-1, the J gene TRBJ1-6; D not resolved. Germline values: CDR1 DFQATT, CDR2 SNEGSKA (reference sequence). The CDR3 runs 15 residues. V lost 0 bases, J lost 7 bases, and 13 bases lay in between. The CDR3 is CSAREDPGGNSPLHF. The CDR3 DNA follows: TGCAGTGCTAGAGAGGATCCCGGAGGGAATTCACCCCTCCACTTT.

This sequence joins TRBV6-1 and TRBJ1-1; possibly TRBD1 for D (5 bases). Germline CDR1 and CDR2: MNHNS and SASEGT. CDR3 size: 15 residues. The ends were cut back, 0 bases at V and 4 bases at J, with 12 bases in the middle. The CDR3 loop is CASSEARGGATEAFF. The CDR3 DNA reads as TGTGCCAGCAGTGAAGCCAGAGGTGGGGCCACTGAAGCTTTCTTT.

This clonotype was picked up a small number of times. The chain couples TRBV6-5 to TRBJ2-2, with TRBD1 identical over 9 bases. With V trimmed by 2 bases and J by 6 bases, 4 bases remained unmatched. The CDR3 length is 15 residues. The germline V gene has CDR1 MNHEY and CDR2 SVGAGI. The CDR3 bases are TGTGCCAGCAGTTACGGGACAGGGACCTCCGGGGAGCTGTTTTTT. Translation: CASSYGTGTSGELFF.

Many counts were recorded for this clonotype. V gene TRBV19 combines with J gene TRBJ1-2; perhaps TRBD1 as D (5 bases). CDR1 and CDR2 (germline): LNHDA, SQIVND (reference sequence). The CDR3 is made up of 15 amino acids. Trimming cost V 10 bases and J 5 bases, with 23 bases left between them. The CDR3 coding sequence is TGTGCCACCGCCCCCGGGCCAGGGTTGGGGTATGGCTACACCTTC. Its translation: CATAPGPGLGYGYTF.

At least ten counts were recorded for this clonotype. The chain has TRBV7-2 and TRBJ1-1; D is perhaps TRBD1 (5 bases). Germline CDR1 and CDR2: SGHTA and FQGNSA. V was clipped by 3 bases and J by 1 base, with 12 bases between them. This CDR3 has 15 amino acids. CDR3 loop: CASSLPGARNTEAFF. The CDR3 DNA sequence: TGTGCCAGCAGCTTGCCTGGGGCCCGGAACACTGAAGCTTTCTTT.

This clonotype has a count of ten or more. The chain joins TRBV5-1 to TRBJ2-5, with D tentatively TRBD2 (5 bases). From germline, CDR1 is SGHRS and CDR2 YFSETQ. Trimming removed 5 bases from V and 3 bases from J, with 11 bases in between. The CDR3 spans 13 residues. This CDR3 is CASSARREETQYF. DNA of the CDR3: TGCGCCAGCAGTGCGAGGCGGGAAGAGACCCAGTACTTC.

Ten or more counts support this clonotype. V and J are TRBV7-9 and TRBJ2-7; 13 bases match TRBD2. The CDR3 totals 18 residues. The V gene end was trimmed by 5 bases and the J gene end by 4 bases; junction bases not matched to a gene: 14. Germline assignment: CDR1 SEHNR and CDR2 FQNEAQ (reference sequence). The CDR3 protein is CASSETSGTSGKRYEQYF. As DNA, the CDR3 is TGTGCCAGCAGCGAGACATCCGGGACTAGCGGGAAACGGTACGAGCAGTACTTC.

This clonotype occurred many times. The V and J genes are TRBV27 and TRBJ1-6; D remains unclear. CDR1 is MNHEY, CDR2 SMNVEV, per germline (reference sequence). Trimming removed 0 bases at V and 13 bases at J, with 16 bases between. The CDR3 has 15 residues. CDR3 DNA sequence: TGTGCCAGCAGTTTATCCACAGTCCCAAGGGAGCCCCTCCACTTT. Protein product: CASSLSTVPREPLHF.